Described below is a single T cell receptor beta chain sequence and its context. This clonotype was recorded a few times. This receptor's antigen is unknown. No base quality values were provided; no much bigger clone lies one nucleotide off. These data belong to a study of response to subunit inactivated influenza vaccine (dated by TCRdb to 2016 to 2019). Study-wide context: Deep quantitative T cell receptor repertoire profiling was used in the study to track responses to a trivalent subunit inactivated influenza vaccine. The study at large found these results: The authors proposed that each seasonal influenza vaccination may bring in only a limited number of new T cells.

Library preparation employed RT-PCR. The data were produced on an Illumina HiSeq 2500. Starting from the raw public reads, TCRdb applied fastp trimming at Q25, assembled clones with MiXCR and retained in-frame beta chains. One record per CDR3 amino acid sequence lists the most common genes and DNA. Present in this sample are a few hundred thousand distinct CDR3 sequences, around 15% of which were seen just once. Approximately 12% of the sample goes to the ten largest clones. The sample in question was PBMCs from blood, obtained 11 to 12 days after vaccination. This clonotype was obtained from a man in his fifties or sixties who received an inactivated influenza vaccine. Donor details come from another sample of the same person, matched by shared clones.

The CDR3 in this case is CASRGREDQPQHF. The nucleotides read TGTGCCAGCAGGGGGAGAGAGGATCAGCCCCAGCATTTT. This chain is built from TRBV2 and TRBJ1-5; the D segment cannot be called with confidence. From cysteine to phenylalanine, the CDR3 is 13 amino acids long. The only DNA kept is the CDR3, 39 bases in frame from the first base. CDR1 and CDR2, looked up from the germline V gene, are SNHLY and FYNNEI. The germline ends are 11 bases apart after V is trimmed by 6 bases and J by 5 bases.